This T cell receptor (beta chain) was obtained from a study of shared clonotypes between healthy human individuals. Broader study findings: Against clonotypes common to all four donors, non-shared ones had lower generation probabilities. A generally larger estimated richness was seen in naive subsets than in memory subsets.

Some clones are missing from TCRdb's copy, which holds only in-frame ones; the method was immunoSEQ multiplex PCR. The repertoire consists of about 1 million clones, with approximately 68% occurring once and the leading ten covering about 1.5%. With respect to this clone: Its specificity is unknown.

It was into CD45RA+ naive and CD45RA-negative memory subsets that the CD4+ cells were split. There are 15 residues in the CDR3. Losses at the gene ends were 4 bases for V and 4 bases for J; bases not matched to a gene: 7. Per germline, CDR1 SGDLS and CDR2 YYNGEE. The chain employs TRBV9 and TRBJ2-1; TRBD2 aligns across 8 bases. The material sequenced was memory CD4+ T cells sorted from blood. Subset of the sample: CD45RA-negative fraction. The source of this sequence is a man between 18 and 29 years old in good health. The DNA for the CDR3 is TGTGCCAGCAGCCGGAGCGGGAGTGGTTACAATGAGCAGTTCTTC. Translated: CASSRSGSGYNEQFF.